This TCR beta chain was sequenced in a study of cytomegalovirus exposure and HLA in healthy donors. Points from the study as a whole: A later analysis by the authors found several of the most significant clusters apparently linked to common viral pathogens.

In germline, CDR1 is MDHEN, CDR2 SYDVKM. The CDR3 is made up of 13 amino acids. J gave up 9 bases and V 6 bases, and 8 bases lay outside the gene matches. The PCR was carried out with 60 Vbeta primers and 13 Jbeta primers. Study processing details: Unique TCR beta chains numbered 80 million to 95 million in a later analysis, with around 10 million shared. Assay used: immunoSEQ multiplex PCR; TCRdb lists only in-frame clones, some missing. V and J calls and clone size are given by that table; D and trimming were obtained from the DNA. The table records fewer than 150,000 clones, more than 80% of them present only once. As regards this clone: Its antigen is still unknown.

This receptor was taken from a woman in her thirties in good health and CMV-seropositive. Sequencing was performed on PBMCs. V is TRBV28 and J is TRBJ1-2, with 9 bases that match TRBD1. The CDR3 nucleotides are TGTGCCAGCAGGGCGGGACAGGGATCCCGCTACACCTTC. Residues: CASRAGQGSRYTF.